These T cell receptor beta chains were read from a single sample in a study of CD8+CD57+ T cells in acquired aplastic anemia. Each CDR3 protein gets one entry after TCRdb re-called the reads with MiXCR. This sample has roughly 170,000 distinct CDR3 sequences, with 50% to 75% found just once. The source material was sorted CD4+, CD8+, or CD8+CD57+ T cells (not recorded which) from PBMCs. The receptor set was obtained from a human donor in good health. Both conserved end residues are part of each CDR3. Each record gives: J gene, V gene, CDR3 length, CDR3 protein.

TRBJ1-1 | TRBV29-1 | 12 | CSVDGTSTEAFF
TRBJ2-5 | TRBV2 | 14 | CASSLQGAQETQYF
TRBJ2-2 | TRBV2 | 15 | CASTSSSRNTGELFF
TRBJ1-2 | TRBV10-3 | 11 | CAISSGVGYTF
TRBJ1-1 | TRBV9 | 14 | CASSVGRRDTEAFF
TRBJ1-2 | TRBV7-3 | 13 | CASSQGGRDSYTF
TRBJ2-1 | TRBV2 | 14 | CASNRGTPPDEQFF
TRBJ2-7 | TRBV7-8 | 18 | CASSSPRLAGGRAYEQYF
TRBJ1-5 | TRBV5-1 | 15 | CASSLWGDSNQPQHF
TRBJ2-3 | TRBV10-3 | 16 | CAISETGEVGTDTQYF
TRBJ2-1 | TRBV19 | 13 | CASRGLARNEQFF
TRBJ2-7 | TRBV2 | 15 | CASSEFGESGYEQYF
TRBJ2-2 | TRBV5-1 | 15 | CASRSGSEESGELFF
TRBJ1-2 | TRBV24-1 | 14 | CATSDLGRYYGYTF
TRBJ1-6 | TRBV19 | 14 | CASSAYRDNSPLHF
TRBJ2-1 | TRBV7-3 | 13 | CASSSWGDNEQFF
TRBJ2-5 | TRBV7-6 | 15 | CASSRDRGKVETQYF
TRBJ2-3 | TRBV7-6 | 14 | CASSLTGNTDTQYF
TRBJ2-7 | TRBV5-1 | 15 | CASSQGLRDYYEQYF
TRBJ2-5 | TRBV5-6 | 15 | CASSLDPGLAETQYF
TRBJ2-7 | TRBV7-2 | 16 | CASSSSTSGTLVGQYF
TRBJ2-1 | TRBV24-1 | 15 | CATSDISGGYNEQFF
TRBJ1-2 | TRBV10-3 | 12 | CAIKPGSYGYTF
NA | TRBV7-3 | 13 | CASSGTGVETQYF
TRBJ2-7 | TRBV24-1 | 16 | CATSDLLGGGAYEQYF
TRBJ2-7 | TRBV20-1 | 12 | CSARGAGSEQYF
TRBJ2-5 | TRBV5-1 | 15 | CASSFPGLAEETQYF
TRBJ2-7 | TRBV29-1 | 13 | CSVVFWDSYEQYF
TRBJ2-7 | TRBV19 | 15 | CASSMGLAGGYEQYF
TRBJ1-1 | TRBV10-3 | 16 | CAIQSRGQGARTEAFF
TRBJ2-7 | TRBV9 | 17 | CASSARPTSGADYEQYF
TRBJ2-1 | TRBV20-1 | 11 | CSASKGNEQFF
TRBJ2-1 | TRBV9 | 15 | CASSDSGRASSEQFF
TRBJ2-1 | TRBV3-1 | 14 | CASSGLAGDVEQFF
TRBJ2-7 | TRBV9 | 14 | CASSGTASSYEQYF
TRBJ2-5 | TRBV20-1 | 12 | CSARELGPGCHF
TRBJ2-3 | TRBV5-1 | 16 | CASSLVGLAEADTQYF
TRBJ2-7 | TRBV20-1 | 12 | CSARRGQSEQYF
TRBJ2-1 | TRBV5-1 | 14 | CASSLASKNNEQFF
TRBJ1-2 | TRBV5-1 | 12 | CASRTEGGGYTF
TRBJ2-5 | TRBV20-1 | 11 | CSGERQETQYF
TRBJ2-1 | TRBV4-2 | 12 | CASSQEGIEQFF
TRBJ2-1 | TRBV12-3/TRBV12-4 | 16 | CASSRGLAGVNNEQFF
TRBJ2-7 | TRBV7-9 | 14 | CASSVGDSSYEQYF
TRBJ2-5 | TRBV7-9 | 14 | CASRPPSGQETQYF
TRBJ1-1 | TRBV29-1 | 13 | CSVEGVMNTEAFF
TRBJ1-3 | TRBV3-1 | 16 | CASSPTSAPSGNTIYF
TRBJ2-2 | TRBV5-1 | 15 | CASSFSLLAAGELFF
TRBJ2-7 | TRBV24-1 | 14 | CATSGGAGSFEQYF
TRBJ2-7 | TRBV19 | 12 | CASSSIAGGQYF
TRBJ2-6 | TRBV15 | 13 | CATRGAGANVLTF